The 27 T cell receptor beta chains below all came from one sample that was sequenced in a study of cytomegalovirus exposure and HLA in healthy donors. The PCR had 60 Vbeta and 13 Jbeta primers. The method was immunoSEQ multiplex PCR; TCRdb's version includes in-frame clones alone and lacks a portion of them. This table has about 230,000 clones, more than 75% appearing once. Sample: PBMCs. The source of these receptors is a human donor in good health.

The genes are TRBV11-2 and TRBJ1-1; no clear D gene. CDR3 size: 14 residues. The V end was cut by 5 bases, the J end by 1 base, with 11 bases between. Germline-derived CDR1 and CDR2 are SGHAT and FQNNGV. The DNA for the CDR3 is TGTGCCAGCAGCAACCGGGATAAGAACACTGAAGCTTTCTTT. Protein: CASSNRDKNTEAFF.

V usage is TRBV4-1 and J usage is TRBJ2-7; 8 bases align to TRBD2. The germline CDR1 and CDR2 sequences are MGHRA and YSYEKL. V shed 3 bases, J shed 5 bases, and the junction held 9 bases outside the gene matches. The CDR3 runs to 15 residues. The CDR3 sequence is CASSHPAQRENEQYF. The CDR3 bases are TGCGCCAGCAGCCACCCGGCTCAGCGGGAGAACGAGCAGTACTTC.

The V and J genes are TRBV6-1 and TRBJ2-1; D call uncertain. Germline CDR1 and CDR2: MNHNS and SASEGT. V lost 6 bases and J 1 base, leaving 7 bases between the germline ends. This CDR3 has 13 residues. The CDR3 DNA reads TGTGCCAGCAGGGCAGATTCCTACAATGAGCAGTTCTTC. Protein product: CASRADSYNEQFF.

The gene calls are TRBV25-1 and TRBJ2-1; 7 bases are shared with TRBD2. This CDR3 has 15 residues. With 8 bases clipped from V and 6 bases from J, the junction kept 13 bases outside the gene matches. Germline CDR1 reads MGHDK; CDR2 reads SYGVNS. The CDR3 DNA is TGTGCCAGCGGGGAGCGGGGCGGGAGCGGCAATGAGCAGTTCTTC. This encodes CASGERGGSGNEQFF.

V and J are TRBV9 and TRBJ2-1; 7 bases are a match to TRBD1. This CDR3 is built from 15 residues. V dropped 3 bases and J dropped 2; count of bases not matched to a gene: 5. Germline values: CDR1 SGDLS, CDR2 YYNGEE. The CDR3 sequence is CASSEKGAPYNEQFF. CDR3 sequence (DNA): TGTGCCAGCAGCGAGAAGGGGGCTCCCTACAATGAGCAGTTCTTC.

The chain links TRBV5-4 to TRBJ2-2; D is possibly TRBD2 (5 bases). This CDR3 is built from 12 residues. CDR1 and CDR2 (germline): SGHNT, YYREEE (reference sequence). V shed 4 bases and J shed 7 bases, with 8 bases lying between them. The chain's CDR3 is CASSITSGELFF. CDR3 DNA: TGTGCCAGCAGCATTACTAGCGGGGAGCTGTTTTTT.

The CDR3 nucleotides are TGTGCCAGCCGACACGGACAGGGGGCAAACGCCTACACCTTC. Its translation: CASRHGQGANAYTF. This chain connects TRBV11-2 to TRBJ1-2; 11 bases match TRBD1. The CDR3 runs to 14 residues. V lost 8 bases to trimming and J lost 10 bases; unmatched junction nucleotides: 12. Per germline, CDR1 SGHAT and CDR2 FQNNGV.

The chain joins TRBV12-5 to TRBJ2-2; a weak D match, TRBD2 (5 bases). CDR1 and CDR2 from the germline V gene are LGHNT and FRNRAP. V shed 2 bases and J shed 6 bases, with 13 bases lying between them. The CDR3 is 15 residues long. CDR3 nucleotide sequence: TGTGCTAGTGGTTTGCCACCCCCGGGGTCCGGGGAGCTGTTTTTT. It encodes CASGLPPPGSGELFF.

The V call is TRBV7-9, the J call TRBJ2-1, with no clear D. CDR1 and CDR2 (germline): SEHNR, FQNEAQ (reference sequence). The CDR3 is made up of 15 amino acids. Trimming pared 0 bases from V and 4 bases from J, leaving 10 bases between. The CDR3 loop reads CASSLAERAYNEQFF. As DNA, the CDR3 is TGTGCCAGCAGCTTAGCGGAGCGAGCTTACAATGAGCAGTTCTTC. Combining the CDR3 with reference TRBV7-9 and TRBJ2-1 gives the whole variable domain DTGVSQNPRHKITKRGQNVTFRCDPISEHNRLYWYRQTLGQGPEFLTYFQNEAQLEKSRLLSDRFSAERPKGSFSTLEIQRTEQGDSAMYLCASSLAERAYNEQFFGPGTRLTVL.

This clone was seen only once. The chain recombines TRBV7-3 with TRBJ2-3; 13 bases fit TRBD2. V was pared by 1 base and J by 0 bases, with 4 bases of the junction left unmatched. This CDR3 region has 18 residues. Germline-derived CDR1 and CDR2 are SGHTA and FQGTGA. CDR3 region: CASSLMPGLAGSTDTQYF. For the CDR3, the DNA is TGTGCCAGCAGCTTAATGCCGGGACTAGCGGGAAGCACAGATACGCAGTATTTT.

In DNA, the CDR3 is TGTGCCAGCAGCGTTGGGACAGCGATCCACAATGAGCAGTTCTTC. Amino acid sequence: CASSVGTAIHNEQFF. V gene TRBV9 combines with J gene TRBJ2-1, with 7 bases identical to TRBD1. Germline values: CDR1 SGDLS, CDR2 YYNGEE. J gave up 5 bases and V 2 bases, and 7 bases lay outside the gene matches. The CDR3 runs 15 residues.

This clone was found once. V gene TRBV6-6 combines with J gene TRBJ2-1, with 9 bases matching TRBD2. The CDR3 is made up of 16 amino acids. J gave up 9 bases and V 4 bases, and 13 bases lay outside the gene matches. From germline, CDR1 is MNHNY and CDR2 SVGAGI (reference sequence). CDR3 sequence reads: CASSFGQGLADGEQFF. Written as DNA, the CDR3 is TGTGCCAGCAGTTTTGGGCAGGGACTAGCCGACGGTGAGCAGTTCTTC.

J is TRBJ2-7 and V is TRBV6-1; tentatively, D is TRBD2 (5 bases). Trimming left V 5 bases short and J 3 bases short, with 14 bases between. CDR3 length: 14 amino acids. Germline V gives CDR1 MNHNS, CDR2 SASEGT. DNA for the CDR3: TGTGCCAGCAGTAGCGCGGGCAGAAGCTACGAGCAGTACTTC. Translating gives CASSSAGRSYEQYF.

This rearrangement joins TRBV10-3 to TRBJ2-7, with unresolved D. The CDR3 has 16 residues. The germline gives CDR1 ENHRY, CDR2 SYGVKD. The V end was cut by 4 bases, the J end by 5 bases, with 21 bases between. The CDR3 sequence: CAISVKSRLAPHEQYF. The CDR3 coding sequence is TGTGCCATCAGTGTTAAGAGTCGCCTCGCGCCTCACGAGCAGTACTTC.

This sequence joins TRBV11-2 and TRBJ2-1; TRBD2 agrees at 10 bases. The CDR3 totals 17 residues. The germline CDR1 and CDR2 sequences are SGHAT and FQNNGV. The ends lost 7 bases at V and 1 base at J; junction bases unmatched: 10. CDR3: CASTLRLAGASYNEQFF. In DNA form, the CDR3 reads TGTGCCAGCACCCTACGGCTAGCGGGAGCTTCCTACAATGAGCAGTTCTTC.

V is TRBV5-4 and J is TRBJ2-5; 12 bases are a match to TRBD2. Germline V gene lookup returns CDR1 SGHNT and CDR2 YYREEE (reference sequence). V shed 4 bases and J 5 bases; nucleotides not matched to a gene: 12. The CDR3 is 17 amino acids. CDR3 nucleotide sequence: TGTGCCAGCAGCCCCTGGACTAGCGGGGAGGGTTTCGAGACCCAGTACTTC. Protein product: CASSPWTSGEGFETQYF.

The genes are TRBV14 and TRBJ2-7; possible D gene TRBD2, 5 bases. CDR1 SGHDN and CDR2 FVKESK come from the germline V gene. V lost 4 bases and J lost 4, with 11 bases in between. This CDR3 is 13 amino acids long. CDR3 nucleotides: TGTGCCAGCAGCCCCCGGGATATTTACGAGCAGTACTTC. It specifies CASSPRDIYEQYF.

The V and J genes are TRBV11-2 and TRBJ2-7; 7 bases agree with TRBD1. The CDR3 spans 15 residues. Germline values: CDR1 SGHAT, CDR2 FQNNGV. Trimming at V came to 3 bases and at J to 1 base, leaving 6 bases not matched to a gene. This CDR3 reads CASSFLRDSSYEQYF. CDR3 sequence (DNA): TGTGCCAGCAGCTTCCTAAGGGACAGTTCCTACGAGCAGTACTTC.

In the case of this clone: This same CDR3 is encoded by further DNA sequences in the sample. The chain is built from TRBV4-1 and TRBJ2-7; 8 bases align to TRBD1. Per germline, CDR1 MGHRA and CDR2 YSYEKL. The CDR3 covers 15 residues. The V gene end was trimmed by 2 bases and the J gene end by 2 bases; junction bases not matched to a gene: 5. This CDR3 reads CASSQSGTGTYEQYF. As DNA, the CDR3 is TGCGCCAGCAGCCAATCCGGGACAGGTACCTACGAGCAGTACTTC.

V gene TRBV12-5 combines with J gene TRBJ2-7; weak D call: TRBD1 (5 bases). Germline V gene lookup returns CDR1 LGHNT and CDR2 FRNRAP. The V end was cut by 6 bases, the J end by 6 bases, with 12 bases between. The CDR3 consists of 12 residues. CDR3 loop: CASGSLGVEQYF. The CDR3 DNA sequence: TGTGCTAGTGGATCCCTAGGGGTCGAGCAGTACTTC.

The chain employs TRBV6-4 and TRBJ2-3; D gene ambiguous. The CDR3 sequence is 16 residues long. Trimming left V 10 bases short and J 2 bases short, with 22 bases between. CDR1 and CDR2 (germline): MRHNA, SNTAGT. CDR3 loop: CAIHPRPFQATDTQYF. The CDR3 DNA is TGTGCCATCCACCCGAGGCCCTTTCAAGCCACAGATACGCAGTATTTT.

This chain joins TRBV9 and TRBJ1-2; 8 bases line up with TRBD1. V shed 0 bases and J 4 bases; nucleotides not matched to a gene: 5. The CDR3 spans 15 residues. Germline V lookup: CDR1 SGDLS, CDR2 YYNGEE. CDR3 DNA: TGTGCCAGCAGCGTAGGGCAGGGGGCGGTCTATGGCTACACCTTC. Protein: CASSVGQGAVYGYTF.

The rearrangement joins TRBV6-6 to TRBJ2-7; 10 positions agree with TRBD2. This CDR3 has 16 residues. V trimming: 5 bases; J trimming: 0 bases; junction bases outside the gene matches: 7. In germline, CDR1 is MNHNY, CDR2 SVGAGI (reference sequence). The CDR3 sequence is CASSAGTSENSYEQYF. CDR3 DNA: TGTGCCAGCAGTGCGGGGACTAGCGAGAACTCCTACGAGCAGTACTTC.

This chain connects TRBV10-3 to TRBJ2-7; 9 bases agree with TRBD2. This CDR3 has 20 amino acids. Germline CDR1 and CDR2: ENHRY and SYGVKD. The trim removed 4 bases at V and 0 bases at J, leaving 19 bases unmatched. The CDR3 loop is CAISAGSGSGSERSSYEQYF. DNA for the CDR3: TGTGCCATCAGTGCTGGGTCCGGTAGCGGGAGCGAGAGGAGCTCCTACGAGCAGTACTTC.

V gene TRBV5-1 combines with J gene TRBJ2-7, with 13 bases lining up with TRBD2. J lost 5 bases, V lost 0 bases, and 2 bases had no gene match. The CDR3 totals 15 residues. CDR1 is SGHRS, CDR2 YFSETQ, per germline. The chain's CDR3 is CASSLETSGRDEQYF. DNA of the CDR3: TGCGCCAGCAGCTTGGAAACTAGCGGGAGGGACGAGCAGTACTTC.

The V and J genes are TRBV9 and TRBJ2-1; perhaps TRBD2 as D (5 bases). Germline lookup yields CDR1 SGDLS and CDR2 YYNGEE. The V end was cut by 4 bases, the J end by 4 bases, with 12 bases between. The length of the CDR3 is 14 residues. CDR3 in amino acids: CASSSQTIYNEQFF. Here the CDR3 DNA reads TGTGCCAGCAGCTCCCAGACTATTTACAATGAGCAGTTCTTC.

This chain's CDR3 is CASNRPSYEQYF. The CDR3 bases are TGTGCCAGCAACCGCCCTTCCTACGAGCAGTACTTC. The chain combines TRBV6-1 with TRBJ2-5; D uncertain. The DNA end is more similar to TRBJ2-7, so the J call may be wrong. The CDR3 has 12 residues. The V gene's germline CDR1 is MNHNS and CDR2 SASEGT.